The 32 T cell receptor beta chains below come from one sample, sequenced in a study of shared clonotypes between healthy human individuals. Sequencing used immunoSEQ multiplex PCR; TCRdb keeps in-frame clones, though not all of them. The sample includes approximately 2.3 million clones, about 92% of them seen just once. Source material: naive CD4+ T cells from PBMCs. Regarding subset: CD45RA+ positively selected. The source of these receptors is a man younger than 35 in good health. Some clones in this sample may be carry-over from other donors' samples.

This sequence joins TRBV7-2 and TRBJ1-3; D gene unclear. This CDR3 has 14 amino acids. V lost 2 bases and J 0 bases, leaving 5 bases between the germline ends. The germline V gene has CDR1 SGHTA and CDR2 FQGNSA. This chain's CDR3 is CASSLYSSGNTIYF. The CDR3 DNA reads TGTGCCAGCAGCTTATATAGCTCTGGAAACACCATATATTTT. The complete variable domain, with remaining parts taken from reference TRBV7-2 and TRBJ1-3, reads GAGVSQSPSNKVTEKGKDVELRCDPISGHTALYWYRQSLGQGLEFLIYFQGNSAPDKSGLPSDRFSAERTGGSVSTLTIQRTQQEDSAVYLCASSLYSSGNTIYFGEGSWLTVV.

V is TRBV7-2 and J is TRBJ1-5, with 8 bases that match TRBD1. The V gene end was trimmed by 1 base and the J gene end by 4 bases; junction bases not matched to a gene: 12. Germline V gene data show CDR1 as SGHTA and CDR2 as FQGNSA. The CDR3 runs to 18 residues. The CDR3 loop reads CASSLGHMGQVLNQPQHF. The CDR3 DNA sequence: TGTGCCAGCAGCTTAGGTCACATGGGACAGGTCCTTAATCAGCCCCAGCATTTT. Full variable domain (rest looked up from reference TRBV7-2 and TRBJ1-5): GAGVSQSPSNKVTEKGKDVELRCDPISGHTALYWYRQSLGQGLEFLIYFQGNSAPDKSGLPSDRFSAERTGGSVSTLTIQRTQQEDSAVYLCASSLGHMGQVLNQPQHFGDGTRLSIL.

This sequence joins TRBV11-2 and TRBJ2-7; 7 bases align to TRBD2. J lost 3 bases, V lost 0 bases, and 2 bases had no gene match. The CDR3 is 14 amino acids. CDR1 and CDR2 (germline): SGHAT, FQNNGV. For the CDR3, the DNA is TGTGCCAGCAGCTTAGAAGCGGGAATCTACGAGCAGTACTTC. Protein product: CASSLEAGIYEQYF.

The chain joins TRBV10-3 to TRBJ2-3; 12 bases line up with TRBD2. Losses at the gene ends were 3 bases for V and 2 bases for J; bases not matched to a gene: 6. Germline-derived CDR1 and CDR2 are ENHRY and SYGVKD. The CDR3 is 17 amino acids. The CDR3 loop reads CAISDPGLAGSTDTQYF. In nucleotides, the CDR3 is TGTGCCATCAGTGACCCCGGACTAGCGGGATCCACAGATACGCAGTATTTT.

On this clone itself: The identical CDR3 is also encoded by other nucleotide sequences in the sample. The rearrangement joins TRBV7-8 to TRBJ2-5; TRBD1 matches at 9 bases. Per germline, CDR1 SGHVS and CDR2 FQNEAQ. This CDR3 has 13 amino acids. The V and J ends lost 4 bases and 5 bases, in that order; junction bases with no gene match: 2. The CDR3 loop reads CASSWDRAETQYF. In DNA form, the CDR3 reads TGTGCCAGCAGCTGGGACAGGGCGGAGACCCAGTACTTC.

This clone appeared a single time. The J gene is TRBJ2-6, the V gene TRBV7-9; TRBD1 or TRBD2 may be the D gene (5 bases each). Trimming took 5 bases from V and 0 from J, leaving 20 bases between them. Germline lookup yields CDR1 SEHNR and CDR2 FQNEAQ (reference sequence). The CDR3 length is 19 residues. The CDR3 is CASSRWGSSPYSGANVLTF. The CDR3 bases are TGTGCCAGCAGCCGATGGGGGTCGAGCCCTTACTCTGGGGCCAACGTCCTGACTTTC.

The J gene is TRBJ2-3, the V gene TRBV29-1; 9 bases are shared with TRBD2. Germline loops: CDR1 SQVTM, CDR2 ANQGSEA. V shed 4 bases, J shed 3 bases, and the junction held 8 bases outside the gene matches. The CDR3 consists of 15 residues. CDR3 sequence reads: CSVGSGGRGTDTQYF. The DNA of the CDR3 is TGCAGCGTTGGATCCGGCGGGAGGGGGACAGATACGCAGTATTTT.

Only a few counts were recorded for this clone. This rearrangement joins TRBV2 to TRBJ1-1, with 8 bases lining up with TRBD1. The ends lost 11 bases at V and 0 bases at J; junction bases unmatched: 2. Germline CDR1 and CDR2: SNHLY and FYNNEI. The CDR3 loop spans 12 amino acids. CDR3 residues: CAGQGVNTEAFF. The CDR3 DNA reads as TGTGCCGGACAGGGCGTGAACACTGAAGCTTTCTTT. Supplemented by reference TRBV2 and TRBJ1-1, the full variable domain reads EPEVTQTPSHQVTQMGQEVILRCVPISNHLYFYWYRQILGQKVEFLVSFYNNEISEKSEIFDDQFSVERPDGSNFTLKIRSTKLEDSAMYFCAGQGVNTEAFFGQGTRLTVV.

The chain couples TRBV28 to TRBJ2-1; possibly TRBD2 for D (6 bases). The CDR3 sequence is 17 residues long. Germline V gene sequence: CDR1 MDHEN, CDR2 SYDVKM. V was shortened by 2 bases and J by 4 bases, with 18 bases between the two germline ends. The CDR3 bases are TGTGCCAGCAGTTTAGAGGTCTTTACTAGCCGATACAATGAGCAGTTCTTC. Amino acid sequence: CASSLEVFTSRYNEQFF.

Here the CDR3 DNA reads TGTGCAAGTTGCAGCGGGAGCTCCTACAATGAGCAGTTCTTC. Translating it yields CASCSGSSYNEQFF. V usage is TRBV12-2 and J usage is TRBJ2-1; TRBD2, as called in the table, went unchecked against the DNA. TRBV12-2 is a known pseudogene. The CDR3 consists of 14 residues.

This chain connects TRBV7-2 to TRBJ2-1; D is unclear. This CDR3 is 13 amino acids long. The V end was cut by 5 bases, the J end by 7 bases, with 12 bases between. CDR1 SGHTA and CDR2 FQGNSA come from the germline V gene. The CDR3 DNA is TGTGCCAGCAGCCCGTCTCCGAGGAATGAGCAGTTCTTC. The encoded protein is CASSPSPRNEQFF.

The chain joins TRBV27 to TRBJ2-3; TRBD2 matches at 12 bases. CDR1 MNHEY and CDR2 SMNVEV come from the germline V gene (reference sequence). The CDR3 is made up of 16 amino acids. Trimming at V came to 4 bases and at J to 2 bases, leaving 4 bases not matched to a gene. The CDR3 DNA reads TGTGCCAGCAGTTGGACTAGCGGGGTCTACACAGATACGCAGTATTTT. Translation gives CASSWTSGVYTDTQYF.

The genes are TRBV10-3 and TRBJ2-2; D may match TRBD1 or TRBD2 (5 bases each). The CDR3 covers 15 residues. CDR1 is ENHRY, CDR2 SYGVKD, per germline. Trimming removed 5 bases at V and 1 base at J, with 11 bases between. This CDR3 reads CAISLGGRNTGELFF. The CDR3 DNA sequence: TGTGCCATCAGTCTTGGGGGTAGGAACACCGGGGAGCTGTTTTTT.

The CDR3 spells CASSQTSGGYNEQFF. The DNA for the CDR3 is TGTGCCAGCAGCCAGACTAGCGGGGGCTACAATGAGCAGTTCTTC. V gene TRBV7-2 combines with J gene TRBJ2-1; 12 nucleotides line up with TRBD2. The CDR3 contains 15 residues. V was clipped by 5 bases and J by 3 bases; unmatched bases: 2. From germline, CDR1 is SGHTA and CDR2 FQGNSA.

This CDR3 reads CSVGVAGVSYNEQFF. The DNA for the CDR3 is TGCAGCGTTGGTGTAGCGGGAGTAAGCTACAATGAGCAGTTCTTC. The rearrangement links TRBV29-1 to TRBJ2-1; 9 nucleotides align to TRBD2. Germline CDR1 SQVTM, CDR2 ANQGSEA. The V gene end was trimmed by 4 bases and the J gene end by 3 bases; junction bases not matched to a gene: 7. The CDR3 contains 15 residues.

The rearrangement links TRBV20-1 to TRBJ2-1, with D maybe TRBD2 (5 bases). CDR1 and CDR2 from the germline V gene are DFQATT and SNEGSKA (reference sequence). The CDR3 length is 10 residues. V dropped 5 bases and J dropped 9 bases, with 8 bases sitting between them. The CDR3 sequence is CSAWRVEQFF. The CDR3 DNA follows: TGCAGTGCTTGGCGGGTTGAGCAGTTCTTC.

Here the CDR3 DNA reads TGCGCCAGCAGGTTACGAGGACAGGGAGACAATGAGCAGTTCTTC. It is translated as CASRLRGQGDNEQFF. The chain is built from TRBV5-1 and TRBJ2-1; TRBD1 matches 8 bases. Looked up from germline, CDR1 is SGHRS and CDR2 is YFSETQ. J gave up 5 bases and V 5 bases, and 9 bases lay outside the gene matches. The CDR3 loop spans 15 amino acids.

This chain uses TRBV9 with TRBJ1-5; no clear D. The V gene's germline CDR1 is SGDLS and CDR2 YYNGEE. The CDR3 totals 13 residues. Trimming stripped 2 bases from V and 6 bases from J, with 9 bases between. The CDR3 DNA is TGTGCCAGCAGCGTGGAAATGGGTCAGCCCCAGCATTTT. Residues: CASSVEMGQPQHF.

The chain links TRBV4-2 to TRBJ2-3; D is possibly TRBD2 (5 bases). The germline V gene encodes CDR1 LGHNA and CDR2 YNFKEQ. Trimming pared 3 bases from V and 8 bases from J, leaving 9 bases between. There are 12 residues in the CDR3. CDR3: CASSQGRGTQYF. The CDR3 DNA sequence: TGTGCCAGCAGCCAGGGCCGGGGTACGCAGTATTTT.

Comment on this clone: Other DNA sequences in this sample translate to the same CDR3. The chain recombines TRBV2 with TRBJ1-1, with D tentatively TRBD1 (6 bases). The V gene's germline CDR1 is SNHLY and CDR2 FYNNEI. The length of the CDR3 is 13 residues. Deletions cut 3 bases from V and 5 bases from J, with 10 bases between. CDR3 bases: TGTGCCAGCAGTGAGAGCAGGGGTACTGAAGCTTTCTTT. Its protein product is CASSESRGTEAFF.

The V call is TRBV25-1, the J call TRBJ2-1; TRBD2 agrees at 9 bases. Per germline, CDR1 MGHDK and CDR2 SYGVNS. This CDR3 region has 17 residues. The V segment lost 1 base and the J segment 6 bases; nucleotides outside the gene matches: 10. In DNA form, the CDR3 reads TGTGCCAGCAGTGAATCCCCGGCGAGCGGGAGGACCAATGAGCAGTTCTTC. As protein: CASSESPASGRTNEQFF.

The count of this clone is one. This rearrangement joins TRBV28 to TRBJ1-1; unclear D gene. Trimming removed 9 bases from V and 1 base from J, with 9 bases in between. CDR3 length: 12 amino acids. Per germline, CDR1 MDHEN and CDR2 SYDVKM. In DNA form, the CDR3 reads TGTGCCAGTAACGTGAGGAACACTGAAGCTTTCTTT. Translated: CASNVRNTEAFF.

V is TRBV2 and J is TRBJ2-2; 7 bases map to TRBD1. Germline V gives CDR1 SNHLY, CDR2 FYNNEI. This CDR3 is built from 14 residues. The trim removed 4 bases at V and 4 bases at J, leaving 3 bases unmatched. In nucleotides, the CDR3 is TGTGCCAGCAGTGCCGGGACAGCCACCGGGGAGCTGTTTTTT. Amino acids: CASSAGTATGELFF.

This clone came up once. This chain links TRBV30 with TRBJ2-7; 8 positions agree with TRBD2. Germline assignment: CDR1 GTSNPN and CDR2 SVGIG (reference sequence). V lost 1 base and J lost 3; bases outside the gene matches: 5. This CDR3 has 14 residues. DNA of the CDR3: TGTGCCTGGAGTGAGATACTAGCGGACTACGAGCAGTACTTC. It codes for CAWSEILADYEQYF.

The V gene is TRBV29-1, the J gene TRBJ2-3; D uncertain. CDR3 length: 13 amino acids. Looked up from germline, CDR1 is SQVTM and CDR2 is ANQGSEA. V was cut by 2 bases and J by 5 bases, with 11 bases left in between. In DNA, the CDR3 is TGCAGCGTTGAAACGTTTACCGGAGATACGCAGTATTTT. This encodes CSVETFTGDTQYF.

This chain uses TRBV4-3 with TRBJ2-3; 7 positions match TRBD2. The CDR3 is made up of 15 amino acids. The trim removed 4 bases at V and 6 bases at J, leaving 10 bases unmatched. Germline V gene data show CDR1 as LGHNA and CDR2 as YSLEER. Written as DNA, the CDR3 is TGCGCCAGCAGCCCAAGGGACTACACAGCGGATACGCAGTATTTT. It is translated as CASSPRDYTADTQYF.

The chain recombines TRBV28 with TRBJ1-3; TRBD1 is a possible D gene (5 bases). Germline CDR1 reads MDHEN; CDR2 reads SYDVKM. The CDR3 is 16 residues long. V gave up 5 bases and J gave up 0 bases, with 14 bases separating them. CDR3 amino acids: CASSAPQVYSGNTIYF. The DNA of the CDR3 is TGTGCCAGCAGTGCCCCACAGGTATACTCTGGAAACACCATATATTTT.

The count of this clone is one. The gene calls are TRBV7-3 and TRBJ2-1, with TRBD2 identical over 9 bases. Germline V gives CDR1 SGHTA, CDR2 FQGTGA. V was pared by 4 bases and J by 10 bases, with 11 bases of the junction left unmatched. CDR3 size: 15 residues. The CDR3 bases are TGTGCCAGCAGCTCCCTAGCGGGAATCGGTCAGGAGCAGTTCTTC. This gives the protein CASSSLAGIGQEQFF.

This clone was found once. The CDR3 sequence is CASSYSEETQYF. The DNA for the CDR3 is TGTGCCAGCAGTTATAGTGAAGAGACCCAGTACTTC. The chain is built from TRBV28 and TRBJ2-5; D unresolved. The CDR3 length is 12 residues. Trimming cost V 4 bases and J 3 bases, with 6 bases left between them. Germline loops: CDR1 MDHEN, CDR2 SYDVKM.

Worth noting for this clone: No DNA is shown, since the ends of the CDR3 on it are uncertain; the CDR3 is the one TCRdb lists. V usage is TRBV12-2 and J usage is TRBJ1-2. TRBV12-2 is a pseudogene segment. The CDR3 length is 14 residues, termini included. The CDR3 is CASRFGRGASGYTF.

To note about this clone: Sequence at one end of the junction differs from germline and may be a read error. The chain couples TRBV28 to TRBJ1-3, with a weak D call TRBD1 (5 bases). Germline CDR1 MDHEN, CDR2 SYDVKM. The CDR3 is 15 amino acids. The CDR3 reads CASTLLPGSGNTIYF. CDR3 sequence (DNA): TGTGCCAGCACTTTACTCCCAGGGTCTGGAAACACCATATATTTT.

The rearrangement links TRBV2 to TRBJ1-1; 8 bases are shared with TRBD1. Germline CDR1 is SNHLY and CDR2 is FYNNEI. The V gene end was trimmed by 6 bases and the J gene end by 5 bases; junction bases not matched to a gene: 5. This CDR3 is built from 13 residues. The CDR3 protein is CASSRQGRTEAFF. For the CDR3, the DNA is TGTGCCAGCAGCCGACAGGGGCGGACTGAAGCTTTCTTT. Full variable domain (rest looked up from reference TRBV2 and TRBJ1-1): EPEVTQTPSHQVTQMGQEVILRCVPISNHLYFYWYRQILGQKVEFLVSFYNNEISEKSEIFDDQFSVERPDGSNFTLKIRSTKLEDSAMYFCASSRQGRTEAFFGQGTRLTVV.